Below, 21 T cell receptor beta chains from the same sample are listed, as sequenced in a study of neurological immune-mediated disorders. TCRdb re-analysed the 5' RACE reads in MiXCR, keeping a single row per CDR3 protein. This sample carries about 36,000 distinct CDR3 sequences, 10% of them seen once, and the ten largest clones take roughly 7.1%. The sample comprised PBMCs. These receptors came from a woman aged 30 to 39 with HTLV-1-associated myelopathy (HAM/TSP).

This clonotype was found a few times. This sequence joins TRBV18 and TRBJ1-1; D uncertain. Trimming stripped 2 bases from V and 0 bases from J, with 16 bases between. Germline V lookup: CDR1 KGHSH, CDR2 LQKENI. The CDR3 spans 17 residues. The CDR3 here is CASSPNSGVAMNTEAFF. Here the CDR3 DNA reads TGTGCCAGCTCACCAAATTCCGGGGTAGCCATGAACACTGAAGCTTTCTTT.

By sample fraction, this clonotype is medium-sized. This sequence joins TRBV20-1 and TRBJ2-7; TRBD2 matches at 7 bases. Germline CDR1 and CDR2: DFQATT and SNEGSKA (reference sequence). V shed 4 bases and J 2 bases; nucleotides not matched to a gene: 2. The CDR3 totals 12 residues. The DNA of the CDR3 is TGCAGTGCTAAACTAGCGACCTACGAGCAGTACTTC. Its protein is CSAKLATYEQYF.

In this sample, this clonotype turned up many times. The chain links TRBV20-1 to TRBJ2-7; D possibly corresponds to TRBD1 (6 bases). V lost 1 base to trimming and J lost 4 bases, with 14 bases between them. CDR3 length equals 14 residues. Germline loops: CDR1 DFQATT, CDR2 SNEGSKA (reference sequence). CDR3 residues: CSARAGGASYEQYF. The CDR3 region has the DNA TGCAGTGCTAGAGCTGGGGGCGCGAGTTACGAGCAGTACTTC.

This clonotype appeared many times. V is TRBV20-1 and J is TRBJ1-1; maybe TRBD1 (5 bases). This CDR3 comprises 15 residues. Germline V CDR1 and CDR2: DFQATT, SNEGSKA (reference sequence). V shed 3 bases and J shed 0 bases, with 14 bases lying between them. CDR3 sequence: CSASPGYLMNTEAFF. CDR3 DNA sequence: TGCAGTGCTAGTCCAGGGTACCTGATGAACACTGAAGCTTTCTTT.

This clonotype was counted many times. J is TRBJ2-3 and V is TRBV19; D may correspond to TRBD1 or TRBD2 (5 bases each). CDR1 and CDR2 from the germline V gene are LNHDA and SQIVND (reference sequence). V was cut by 6 bases and J by 0 bases, with 16 bases left in between. The CDR3 covers 16 residues. The CDR3, as DNA: TGTGCCAGTAGAGCCCGGGGCCACTCTAGCACAGATACGCAGTATTTT. Encoded protein: CASRARGHSSTDTQYF.

This clonotype came up many times. The CDR3 region has the DNA TGTGCCAGTAGTCCCTACAGAACAGGGGGGAAAGAGACCCAGTACTTC. Its translation is CASSPYRTGGKETQYF. The J gene is TRBJ2-5, the V gene TRBV19, with 8 bases matching TRBD1. CDR3 length: 16 amino acids. CDR1 is LNHDA and CDR2 is SQIVND in the germline V gene (reference sequence). The junction had 11 bases not matched to a gene; V was cut back by 5 bases and J by 3 bases.

This clonotype has a count of ten or more. The chain is built from TRBV11-3 and TRBJ2-3; D remains ambiguous. CDR1 SGHNT and CDR2 YENEEA come from the germline V gene. The V gene lost 2 bases and the J gene lost 3 bases, with 9 bases spanning the gap. The CDR3 length is 14 residues. CDR3 DNA sequence: TGTGCCAGCAGCTTACTGTGGGGAACAGATACGCAGTATTTT. This encodes CASSLLWGTDTQYF.

This clonotype was recorded at least ten times. The chain combines TRBV29-1 with TRBJ2-3; TRBD2 matches at 9 bases. In germline, CDR1 is SQVTM, CDR2 ANQGSEA. The CDR3 runs to 17 residues. Unmatched junction bases numbered 18, after V lost 6 bases and J lost 5 bases. In DNA, the CDR3 is TGCAGCGTCCCAACAAGCCTCGCGGGGGGGCCAGGAGATACGCAGTATTTT. This gives the protein CSVPTSLAGGPGDTQYF.

The sample holds many counts of this clonotype. The chain is built from TRBV21-1 and TRBJ1-4. TRBV21-1 is a documented pseudogene. This CDR3 is 16 amino acids long. CDR3 residues: CADPKNLVGANEKLFF. As DNA, the CDR3 is TGTGCCGATCCCAAGAATCTGGTTGGAGCTAATGAAAAACTGTTTTTT.

This clonotype was recorded many times. This chain joins TRBV20-1 and TRBJ2-7; no reliable D call. This CDR3 contains 12 residues. The germline CDR1 and CDR2 sequences are DFQATT and SNEGSKA (reference sequence). V lost 3 bases and J lost 1, with 7 bases in between. The DNA of the CDR3 is TGCAGTGCTAGTCTGGGGTCCTACGAGCAGTACTTC. Translated, it gives CSASLGSYEQYF.

The sample holds one count of this clonotype. Sequence at one end of the junction differs from germline and may be a read error. The CDR3 nucleotides are TGTAGTGCTAGCGTGGGGCGGTCCACAGATACGCAGTATTTT. As protein: CSASVGRSTDTQYF. The V gene is TRBV20-1, the J gene TRBJ2-3; possibly TRBD2 for D (6 bases). Germline loops: CDR1 DFQATT, CDR2 SNEGSKA (reference sequence). This CDR3 spans 14 amino acids.

Ten or more counts support this clonotype. This chain connects TRBV20-1 to TRBJ1-5; D uncertain. The CDR3 extends over 14 amino acids. V was pared by 0 bases and J by 3 bases, with 9 bases between. Germline CDR1 and CDR2: DFQATT and SNEGSKA (reference sequence). The CDR3 is CSARDSQNNQPQHF. In DNA, the CDR3 is TGCAGTGCTAGAGATTCGCAGAACAATCAGCCCCAGCATTTT.

Comments on this clonotype: Relative to the germline gene, one junction end is altered; a read error may explain this. The rearrangement links TRBV30 to TRBJ1-1, with no clear D. The CDR3 totals 13 residues. Germline V lookup: CDR1 GTSNPN, CDR2 SVGIG (reference sequence). The CDR3 DNA follows: TGTGCCCGGAGTGTAATGCGCAGTGACAAAGCTTTCTTT. It yields the protein CARSVMRSDKAFF.

Relative to its sample, this clonotype is medium-sized. The junction and the germline gene differ at one end; a read error may be behind it. The chain employs TRBV20-1 and TRBJ2-3; TRBD2 is a possible D gene (6 bases). The CDR3 totals 15 residues. CDR1 and CDR2 (germline): DFQATT, SNEGSKA (reference sequence). Written as DNA, the CDR3 is TGCAGTACTAGGTGGGGCGGGGCAAGCACAGATACGCAGTATTTT. Its protein product is CSTRWGGASTDTQYF.

This clonotype was counted many times. The gene calls are TRBV7-2 and TRBJ2-2; D ambiguous. Germline V gene data show CDR1 as SGHTA and CDR2 as FQGNSA. Trimming took 2 bases from V and 2 from J, leaving 12 bases between them. The CDR3 has 16 amino acids. In DNA, the CDR3 is TGTGCCAGCAGCTTAATCTCTAATTTAAACACCGGGGAGCTGTTTTTT. Protein: CASSLISNLNTGELFF.

This clonotype occurred many times. The chain recombines TRBV6-6 with TRBJ2-2; D may match TRBD1 or TRBD2 (6 bases each). V lost 6 bases, J lost 7 bases, and 18 bases lay in between. The CDR3 is 15 amino acids. Germline loops: CDR1 MNHNY, CDR2 SVGAGI (reference sequence). CDR3 DNA: TGTGCCAGCAGCTCCCTCCCGGGGGCTGGCGGGGAGCTGTTTTTT. Translating gives CASSSLPGAGGELFF.

This clonotype was found many times. Written as DNA, the CDR3 is TGTGCCAGCAGCCAAGACGGGGGTGGCTATGGCTACACCTTC. As protein: CASSQDGGGYGYTF. The genes are TRBV3-1 and TRBJ1-2; D might be TRBD1 (5 bases). Per germline, CDR1 LGHDT and CDR2 YNNKEL (reference sequence). V was trimmed by 0 bases and J by 4 bases, leaving 9 bases between them. The CDR3 runs 14 residues.

This clonotype has ten or more counts. The rearrangement links TRBV20-1 to TRBJ2-5; 7 bases fit TRBD2. The CDR3 is made up of 14 amino acids. Germline trimming cut 4 bases from V and 5 bases from J; bases unmatched to any gene: 10. Germline loops: CDR1 DFQATT, CDR2 SNEGSKA (reference sequence). The CDR3 DNA follows: TGCAGTGCTATTACCATGGGGGGGTCGGAGACCCAGTACTTC. This encodes CSAITMGGSETQYF.

This chain uses TRBV20-1 with TRBJ2-1, with 10 bases that match TRBD2. This CDR3 is built from 18 residues. Germline V gene sequence: CDR1 DFQATT, CDR2 SNEGSKA (reference sequence). J gave up 3 bases and V 1 base, and 12 bases lay outside the gene matches. CDR3: CSARAGPLGLAYYNEQFF. The CDR3 nucleotides are TGCAGTGCTAGAGCCGGGCCCCTGGGACTAGCGTACTACAATGAGCAGTTCTTC.

In this sample, this clonotype turned up many times. CDR3 coding DNA: TGTGCCAGCAGCCCCCCTCCTCTCTCCTACAATGAGCAGTTCTTC. It encodes CASSPPPLSYNEQFF. V and J are TRBV28 and TRBJ2-1, with D hard to call. V lost 6 bases, J lost 0 bases, and 12 bases lay in between. The CDR3 runs to 15 residues. Germline values: CDR1 MDHEN, CDR2 SYDVKM.

The chain links TRBV5-1 to TRBJ1-2; D unresolved. The CDR3 covers 12 residues. Trimming took off 1 base at V and 8 bases at J, with 9 bases between the two ends. Germline V gene data show CDR1 as SGHRS and CDR2 as YFSETQ. CDR3 sequence: CASSLWGLGYTF. CDR3 coding DNA: TGCGCCAGCAGCTTGTGGGGTCTAGGCTACACCTTC.